Below, one TCR beta chain is given with its context. Its recognized antigen is unknown. It has no much larger one-base neighbor in the sample; base qualities were not kept. Library preparation used the immunoSEQ multiplex PCR assay. RNA was extracted from all samples and reverse transcribed into cDNA as template for TCR sequencing. SuperScript III was used for first-strand cDNA synthesis, primed with a 2:1 mix of oligo-dT and random hexamers. A synthetic immune receptor repertoire was used to measure amplification bias, and any remaining bias was corrected computationally. The study's processing was this. Raw reads were preprocessed to remove errors, and CDR3 was defined by IMGT conventions from the conserved cysteine to phenylalanine. Clonality was computed as 1 minus the Shannon entropy, with the entropy normalized by log2 of the number of productive unique TCRs. Whether scalp clones were CD4 or CD8 was inferred by matching scalp TCRbeta sequences against CD4 and CD8 repertoires sorted from blood. This immuneACCESS table, as held by TCRdb, lists in-frame sequences with V and J called but not all clones. Of the missing ones, under half trace to an unresolved V gene in checked studies; the others have no known cause. That table furnishes V, J and clone size, whereas the DNA furnished D and trimming. This sample holds 100,000 to 150,000 clones; roughly 54% were observed only once. 4.5% of the sample goes to the ten largest clones.

This record belongs to a study of CD8+ T cells in alopecia areata (dated by TCRdb to 2016 to 2019). For the study in its entirety: Treated patients were enrolled in an open-label pilot trial of oral tofacitinib at 5 to 10 mg twice daily for moderate-to-severe alopecia areata. Tofacitinib was administered for 6 to 18 months, and 6 months of follow-up off drug were then conducted to assess delayed response and recurrence. High-throughput TCRbeta sequencing was used to examine T cell clonal expansion in alopecia areata in both the C3H/HeJ mouse model and human patients. Human TCRbeta sequencing covered scalp tissue and sorted CD4+ and CD8+ peripheral blood T cells from patchy and totalis/universalis alopecia areata patients and healthy controls. Patients on tofacitinib were biopsied at baseline and after 4 and 24 weeks of treatment, and several of the patients also had a later scalp biopsy. Clonality in the scalp was compared among normal scalp (n=4), patchy alopecia areata scalp (n=8), and alopecia totalis/universalis scalp (n=8). RNA was obtained with the PAXgene miRNA kit for fixed scalp, the miRNeasy kit for PBMCs, and the RNeasy kit for mouse skin. Amplification of TCRbeta CDR3 regions was done by immunoSEQ multiplex PCR using 35 Vbeta forward primers and 13 Jbeta reverse primers. Broader findings and caveats from the paper: Compared with mice, TCR sequences shared between patients were less clear, possibly partly because of HLA diversity across the patient population. Higher clonality and more expanded CD8+ clones were observed in lesional scalp than in normal scalp, particularly in alopecia totalis/universalis, a finding suggestive of antigenic drive. Unlike mouse skin, which is dominated by gammadelta T cells, normal human skin has resident alphabeta T cells that are also sequenced, and this complicates analysis of the scalp TCR repertoire.

Sample time point, as interpreted from the label and publication: baseline before oral tofacitinib. Lesional scalp punch biopsies and peripheral blood were obtained from alopecia areata patients. PBMCs were separated by density centrifugation and stained for CD3, CD4 and CD8, after which CD4+ and CD8+ T cells were sorted on a FACSAria. V was cut back by 0 bases and J by 0 bases, leaving a gap of 10 bases between them. From a lookup of the germline V gene, CDR1 and CDR2 are SGHRS and YFSETQ. The CDR3 spans 16 residues, from the cysteine through the phenylalanine. The kept DNA is CDR3 alone, 48 bases in frame from the first base.

The chain is encoded by TRBV5-1 joined to TRBJ2-1, with the D segment identity uncertain. The receptor's source is a human donor with alopecia areata. The input for sequencing was CD4+ T cells sorted from blood, taken at week 0. The sequence in DNA is TGCGCCAGCAGCTTGGCTCTAGTGAGCTCCTACAATGAGCAGTTCTTC. Its translation is CASSLALVSSYNEQFF.